The next 8 T cell receptor beta chains were all read from a single sample in a study of T cells in Graves' hyperthyroidism and ophthalmopathy. TCR beta CDR3 regions were amplified from RNA transcripts. TCR CDR3 regions were first amplified by RT-PCR with HTBI primers. Using its own MiXCR run on the multiplex PCR reads, TCRdb lists one record per CDR3 protein. Of some 800,000 distinct CDR3 sequences listed, around 38% were seen once; the top ten hold about 8.9%. Sequenced: blood. The receptors were sampled from a man between 18 and 29 years old with Graves' hyperthyroidism.

This chain joins TRBV7-9 and TRBJ1-4; maybe TRBD1 (6 bases). This CDR3 region has 16 residues. Germline CDR1 SEHNR, CDR2 FQNEAQ (reference sequence). The germline V and J ends were trimmed by 5 bases and 7 bases, with 20 bases remaining between them. The DNA for the CDR3 is TGTGCCAGCAGCGCCACAGGGTCTGTGGGCGGTGAAAAACTGTTTTTT. Residues: CASSATGSVGGEKLFF. Complete variable domain (other parts from reference TRBV7-9 and TRBJ1-4): DTGVSQNPRHKITKRGQNVTFRCDPISEHNRLYWYRQTLGQGPEFLTYFQNEAQLEKSRLLSDRFSAERPKGSFSTLEIQRTEQGDSAMYLCASSATGSVGGEKLFFGSGTQLSVL.

In its sample, this clonotype was seen many times. The chain is built from TRBV7-2 and TRBJ2-7, with D possibly called TRBD1 or TRBD2 (6 bases each). Per germline, CDR1 SGHTA and CDR2 FQGNSA. V lost 7 bases, J lost 4 bases, and 14 bases lay in between. The CDR3 extends over 13 amino acids. The CDR3 nucleotides are TGTGCCAGCACCCCGGGGGCCGGATACGAGCAGTACTTC. Amino acids: CASTPGAGYEQYF.

This clonotype was recorded at least ten times. The chain employs TRBV9 and TRBJ2-2; TRBD1 is a possible D gene (5 bases). This CDR3 has 14 residues. The germline V and J ends were trimmed by 4 bases and 4 bases, with 11 bases remaining between them. Germline CDR1 SGDLS, CDR2 YYNGEE. DNA for the CDR3: TGTGCCAGCAGCTTGACAGAGTCCACCGGGGAGCTGTTTTTT. Translated: CASSLTESTGELFF.

This clonotype was observed many times. The rearrangement joins TRBV7-6 to TRBJ1-6; D unresolved. CDR3 length equals 11 residues. V gave up 5 bases and J gave up 9 bases, with 5 bases separating them. From germline, CDR1 is SGHVS and CDR2 FNYEAQ. The CDR3 DNA follows: TGTGCCAGCAGCAGCGGTTCACCCCTCCACTTT. It is translated as CASSSGSPLHF.

This clonotype came up a few times. The chain combines TRBV4-2 with TRBJ1-6; D perhaps matches TRBD1 (5 bases). V shed 0 bases and J shed 7 bases, with 10 bases lying between them. The CDR3 is 15 residues long. Germline CDR1 and CDR2: LGHNA and YNFKEQ. CDR3 sequence (DNA): TGTGCCAGCAGCCAAGACGGGACCGGCAATTCACCCCTCCACTTT. Translating gives CASSQDGTGNSPLHF.

This clonotype was counted only a few times. The gene calls are TRBV9 and TRBJ2-2, with 9 bases matching TRBD1. CDR3 size: 16 residues. Germline lookup yields CDR1 SGDLS and CDR2 YYNGEE. The V gene end was trimmed by 1 base and the J gene end by 1 base; junction bases not matched to a gene: 2. The CDR3: CASSVSTGGNTGELFF. In DNA form, the CDR3 reads TGTGCCAGCAGCGTATCGACAGGGGGGAACACCGGGGAGCTGTTTTTT.

This clonotype was found many times. The V and J genes are TRBV19 and TRBJ1-2; D might be TRBD1 (6 bases). The V gene's germline CDR1 is LNHDA and CDR2 SQIVND (reference sequence). The CDR3 spans 12 residues. Trimming took off 10 bases at V and 6 bases at J, with 15 bases between the two ends. The DNA for the CDR3 is TGTGCCACATTACAGGGTCTTCATGGCTACACCTTC. It specifies CATLQGLHGYTF.

The V gene is TRBV20-1, the J gene TRBJ1-1; D not certain. This CDR3 is built from 17 residues. Germline CDR1 and CDR2: DFQATT and SNEGSKA (reference sequence). V gave up 0 bases and J gave up 0 bases, with 17 bases separating them. CDR3 coding DNA: TGCAGTGCTAGAGATTTCGGGAGTGAAAGAATGAACACTGAAGCTTTCTTT. It translates to CSARDFGSERMNTEAFF.